The clone carrying this T cell receptor (beta chain) was observed many times. Its antigen is not known. Germline CDR1 DFQATT, CDR2 SNEGSKA (reference sequence). Trimming pared 5 bases from V and 1 base from J, leaving 21 bases between. The CDR3 loop spans 18 amino acids. This sample is drawn from a study of T-cell reconstitution after alpha-beta-depleted transplantation in children. Overall study findings and caveats: At one year after transplant, newly produced T cells mostly accounted for T-cell counts and diversity. It was reported that alpha-beta T cells came from several hundred expanded graft clones (about two months after transplant).

TCRbeta library construction was performed incorporating unique molecular identifiers. TCRdb reprocessed the PCR reads via MiXCR and lists one record per CDR3 protein. The data show 600,000 to 800,000 distinct CDR3 sequences, with roughly 14% seen just once and around 0.8% held by the top ten. V is TRBV20-1 and J is TRBJ1-6; TRBD1 might be the D (5 bases). This TCR was recovered from a girl aged 2 to 9 with congenital amegakaryocytic thrombocytopenia, due to receive a stem cell transplant. The starting material was PBMCs, obtained before TCRalphabeta/CD19-depleted stem cell transplant. CDR3 sequence (DNA): TGCAGTGCTTTCGGCACGGGGACCTATGGGTCCTATAATTCACCCCTCCACTTT. It encodes CSAFGTGTYGSYNSPLHF.